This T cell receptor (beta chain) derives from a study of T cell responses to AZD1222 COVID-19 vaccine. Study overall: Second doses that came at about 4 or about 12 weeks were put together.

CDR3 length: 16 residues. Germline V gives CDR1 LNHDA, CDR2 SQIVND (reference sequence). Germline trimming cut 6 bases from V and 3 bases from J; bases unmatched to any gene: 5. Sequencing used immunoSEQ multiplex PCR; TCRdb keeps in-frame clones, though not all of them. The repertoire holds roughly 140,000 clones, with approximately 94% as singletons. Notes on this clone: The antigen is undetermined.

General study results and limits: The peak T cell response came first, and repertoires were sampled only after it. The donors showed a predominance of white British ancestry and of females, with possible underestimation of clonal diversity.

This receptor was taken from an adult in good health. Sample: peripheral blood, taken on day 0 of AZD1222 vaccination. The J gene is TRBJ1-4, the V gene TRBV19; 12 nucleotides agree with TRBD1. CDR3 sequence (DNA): TGTGCCAGTAGCACCGGGACAGGGGGCCCTAATGAAAAACTGTTTTTT. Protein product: CASSTGTGGPNEKLFF.